The TCR beta chain under discussion was sequenced for a study of OX40 agonist ivuxolimab in advanced cancers. Profiling relied on immunoSEQ multiplex PCR, and the TCRdb table lists in-frame clones only, not all of them. The repertoire holds tens of thousands of clones, with over 80% as singletons. There are 16 residues in the CDR3. With V trimmed by 1 base and J by 9 bases, 10 bases remained unmatched. Germline V lookup: CDR1 SGHAT, CDR2 FQNNGV. This sequence joins TRBV11-2 and TRBJ2-1; 9 nucleotides align to TRBD1. The sequence was collected from an adult with an advanced solid tumor such as melanoma, head and neck, liver or kidney cancer. Sequencing was performed on CD4+ or CD8+ T cells sorted from blood, taken in a trial of the OX40 agonist ivuxolimab. The CDR3, as DNA: TGTGCCAGCAGCTTAGGGCCCGGGACAGGGAGGCGTGAGCAGTTCTTC. Translating it yields CASSLGPGTGRREQFF.